The clone carrying this TCR beta chain was counted between two and nine times. Its cognate antigen is unknown. This sample was included in a study of T cell repertoires in cytomegalovirus infection. Study as a whole: Matching HLA type and CMV infection were both indicated by public TCR beta signatures. Study observations and caveats: Summed frequency of public TCR beta families distinguished CMV carriers with the relevant HLA. CMV-specific TCR beta clonotypes restricted by HLA-C were the ones dominating the ex vivo response.

TCRdb re-called the reads through MiXCR, storing one row per CDR3 protein. The sample records around 900,000 distinct CDR3 sequences, under 40% being singletons. Sequencing was performed on cultured CD8+ T cells from PBMCs, taken from culture after CMV antigen stimulation. The receptor was isolated from a human donor in good health (CMV status not recorded). Some clones in this sample may be carry-over from other donors' samples.

The CDR3 region is CASSLIVWIRGPATNEKLFF. The DNA of the CDR3 is TGTGCCAGCAGCTTAATAGTATGGATAAGGGGGCCAGCAACTAATGAAAAACTGTTTTTT. The chain employs TRBV7-9 and TRBJ1-4; 7 bases line up with TRBD1. The length of the CDR3 is 20 residues. The germline gives CDR1 SEHNR, CDR2 FQNEAQ (reference sequence). Germline trimming cut 2 bases from V and 0 bases from J; bases unmatched to any gene: 15.